This is a list of T cell receptor beta chains from one sample in a study of circulating CD8 cells and anti-PD-1 response in melanoma. TCRdb reanalysed the reads using MiXCR and keeps one entry per CDR3 protein. The sample records about 790 distinct CDR3 sequences, around 13% being singletons. This material consisted of CD8+ T cells from PBMCs, taken at baseline or after one month of anti-PD-1 therapy (not recorded which). The receptor set was obtained from a human donor with melanoma. CDR3s include the opening cysteine and the closing phenylalanine or tryptophan. A D gene is named only where the DNA matches it firmly. Size is omitted from some rows. Given values are once, few, many or a class for expanded clones.

CDR3 length	J gene	V gene	D gene	clone size	CDR3 protein	CDR3 DNA
16	TRBJ2-2	TRBV6-2/TRBV6-3	TRBD1	medium-sized	CASSYWGQGATGELFF	TGTGCCAGCAGTTACTGGGGACAGGGGGCGACCGGGGAGCTGTTTTTT
12	TRBJ1-2	TRBV27	TRBD1	NA	CASRIGGNGYTF	TGTGCCAGCCGCATAGGGGGCAATGGCTACACCTTC
15	TRBJ2-7	TRBV7-9	TRBD2	medium-sized	CASSPREDRTYEQYF	TGTGCCAGCAGCCCCCGGGAGGACCGGACCTACGAGCAGTACTTC
18	TRBJ1-1	TRBV14	NA	medium-sized	CASSSHKGGEEMNTEAFF	TGTGCCAGCAGCTCCCATAAAGGGGGTGAAGAGATGAACACTGAAGCTTTCTTT
12	TRBJ1-5	TRBV19	NA	medium-sized	CASRQSNQPQHF	TGTGCCAGTCGACAGAGCAATCAGCCCCAGCATTTT
15	TRBJ2-1	TRBV9	TRBD2	large	CASSASGGFNNEQFF	TGTGCCAGCAGCGCTAGCGGGGGATTTAACAATGAGCAGTTCTTC
15	TRBJ1-2	TRBV4-3	TRBD1	few	CASSPGTVVNYGYTF	TGCGCCAGCAGCCCCGGGACAGTTGTAAACTATGGCTACACCTTC
13	TRBJ1-2	TRBV18	NA	medium-sized	CASQDRLGYGYTF	TGTGCCAGCCAAGACAGGCTTGGGTATGGCTACACCTTC
13	TRBJ2-5	TRBV19	NA	medium-sized	CASSMRLEETQYF	TGTGCCAGTAGTATGAGACTAGAAGAGACCCAGTACTTC
15	TRBJ2-7	TRBV5-6	NA	hyperexpanded	CASSLSHVVAYEQYF	TGTGCCAGCAGCTTGTCCCATGTGGTAGCCTACGAGCAGTACTTC
20	TRBJ1-3	TRBV6-1	NA	medium-sized	CASSEHPLSRALLDGNTIYF	TGTGCCAGCAGTGAACATCCGCTTAGCAGGGCCCTTCTCGACGGAAACACCATATATTTT
14	TRBJ2-3	TRBV20-1	TRBD1	medium-sized	CSASGAGGADTQYF	TGCAGTGCTAGTGGGGCAGGGGGCGCAGATACGCAGTATTTT
15	TRBJ2-1	TRBV27	NA	medium-sized	CASSLAGTSYNEQFF	TGTGCCAGCAGTCTCGCCGGGACCTCCTACAATGAGCAGTTCTTC
16	TRBJ2-4	TRBV4-1	NA	medium-sized	CASSQDLRQGPNIQYF	TGCGCCAGCAGCCAAGACCTCCGGCAGGGCCCAAACATTCAGTACTTC
15	TRBJ2-3	TRBV7-2	TRBD2	medium-sized	CASSLGAGGWDTQYF	TGTGCCAGCAGCTTAGGCGCGGGGGGTTGGGATACGCAGTATTTT
16	TRBJ2-1	TRBV19	NA	medium-sized	CASSIWLGQLAREQFF	TGTGCCAGTAGTATTTGGTTAGGGCAGTTAGCGCGTGAGCAGTTCTTC
16	TRBJ2-3	TRBV7-2	NA	medium-sized	CASTPTGQASTDTQYF	TGTGCCAGCACCCCAACGGGGCAAGCTAGCACAGATACGCAGTATTTT
15	TRBJ1-6	TRBV27	TRBD1	few	CASRLTGGYNSPLHF	TGTGCCAGCAGGCTAACAGGGGGCTATAATTCACCCCTCCACTTT